Below, 12 T cell receptor beta chains from the same sample are listed, as sequenced in a study of blood T cell repertoires in COVID-19. Clones were read by immunoSEQ multiplex PCR, and TCRdb kept only the in-frame ones, dropping some. Of 120,000 or so clones listed, 85% to 90% are singletons. The sequenced sample consisted of peripheral blood. These receptors were obtained from a man in his 70s with active or convalescent COVID-19.

The J gene is TRBJ2-1, the V gene TRBV14; D uncertain. The V gene lost 1 base and the J gene lost 0 bases, with 10 bases spanning the gap. CDR1 and CDR2 (germline): SGHDN, FVKESK. CDR3 length equals 16 residues. The CDR3 nucleotides are TGTGCCAGCAGCCAAGTCTCAGGCTCCTCCTACAATGAGCAGTTCTTC. Translated: CASSQVSGSSYNEQFF.

The rearrangement links TRBV7-9 to TRBJ2-2; D remains ambiguous. Germline values: CDR1 SEHNR, CDR2 FQNEAQ (reference sequence). V lost 0 bases and J lost 6, with 5 bases in between. The CDR3 covers 13 residues. The CDR3: CASSLARPGELFF. The CDR3 DNA follows: TGTGCCAGCAGCTTAGCGCGGCCCGGGGAGCTGTTTTTT.

The rearrangement links TRBV20-1 to TRBJ1-2, with D uncertain. The CDR3 extends over 11 amino acids. Germline loops: CDR1 DFQATT, CDR2 SNEGSKA (reference sequence). Trimming pared 3 bases from V and 4 bases from J, leaving 6 bases between. For the CDR3, the DNA is TGCAGTGCTAGCCCATTCTATGGCTACACCTTC. Amino acid sequence: CSASPFYGYTF.

The V gene is TRBV10-3, the J gene TRBJ1-1, with D unresolved. V was cut by 0 bases and J by 0 bases, with 5 bases left in between. CDR1 and CDR2 (germline): ENHRY, SYGVKD. The length of the CDR3 is 14 residues. The chain's CDR3 is CAISESAVNTEAFF. The CDR3 nucleotides read TGTGCCATCAGTGAGTCGGCCGTGAACACTGAAGCTTTCTTT.

CDR3 amino acids: CASSPQGIDTEAFF. For the CDR3, the DNA is TGTGCCAGCTCACCGCAGGGGATTGACACTGAAGCTTTCTTT. The V and J genes are TRBV18 and TRBJ1-1; maybe TRBD1 (6 bases). This CDR3 is built from 14 residues. The germline V and J ends were trimmed by 3 bases and 3 bases, with 11 bases remaining between them. Germline CDR1 and CDR2: KGHSH and LQKENI.

The J gene is TRBJ2-1, the V gene TRBV7-9; 10 bases are shared with TRBD2. The CDR3 has 19 amino acids. Germline V gives CDR1 SEHNR, CDR2 FQNEAQ (reference sequence). Unmatched junction bases numbered 12, after V lost 3 bases and J lost 1 base. The CDR3 reads CASSFSLSVAGGSYNEQFF. DNA for the CDR3: TGTGCCAGCAGCTTTTCTCTGTCGGTAGCGGGAGGATCCTACAATGAGCAGTTCTTC.

The rearrangement uses TRBV27 and TRBJ2-2; maybe TRBD1 (6 bases). The length of the CDR3 is 17 residues. Trimming shortened V by 8 bases and J by 2 bases, and 21 bases separated the two germline ends. The germline gives CDR1 MNHEY, CDR2 SMNVEV (reference sequence). The CDR3: CASHGAGEVINTGELFF. CDR3 nucleotides: TGTGCCAGCCACGGAGCAGGGGAAGTGATAAACACCGGGGAGCTGTTTTTT.

This clone was observed once. This chain uses TRBV10-3 with TRBJ2-1; 12 bases line up with TRBD1. The CDR3 is 15 residues long. The germline V gene has CDR1 ENHRY and CDR2 SYGVKD. V was clipped by 2 bases and J by 10 bases; unmatched bases: 6. CDR3 DNA sequence: TGTGCCATCAGTGAGGGGACAGGGGGCATGTACGAGCAGTTCTTC. Encoded protein: CAISEGTGGMYEQFF.

The chain couples TRBV28 to TRBJ1-4; 11 bases align to TRBD1. V shed 7 bases and J 7 bases; nucleotides not matched to a gene: 8. The germline gives CDR1 MDHEN, CDR2 SYDVKM. CDR3 length: 15 amino acids. The CDR3 DNA is TGTGCCAGCAACTCCCCCGGGACAGGGGGTGAAAAACTGTTTTTT. It is translated as CASNSPGTGGEKLFF.

The rearrangement joins TRBV19 to TRBJ2-7, with 9 bases that match TRBD1. The J segment lost 2 bases and the V segment lost 6 bases, leaving 11 bases of the junction unmatched. The CDR3 is 16 amino acids. Germline-derived CDR1 and CDR2 are LNHDA and SQIVND (reference sequence). CDR3 protein: CASRARPGQGAYEQYF. CDR3 coding DNA: TGTGCCAGTAGAGCCCGACCGGGACAGGGAGCCTACGAGCAGTACTTC. Based on the CDR3 plus reference TRBV19 and TRBJ2-7, the full variable domain is DGGITQSPKYLFRKEGQNVTLSCEQNLNHDAMYWYRQDPGQGLRLIYYSQIVNDFQKGDIAEGYSVSREKKESFPLTVTSAQKNPTAFYLCASRARPGQGAYEQYFGPGTRLTVT.

The chain carries TRBV28 and TRBJ1-6, with D possibly TRBD1 on 5 matching bases. The CDR3 is 18 amino acids. The V end was cut by 1 base, the J end by 1 base, with 14 bases between. CDR1 MDHEN and CDR2 SYDVKM come from the germline V gene. CDR3 protein: CASSLSQGLGSYNSPLHF. The CDR3 nucleotides read TGTGCCAGCAGTTTATCCCAGGGTCTAGGGTCCTATAATTCACCCCTCCACTTT.

The rearrangement joins TRBV21-1 to TRBJ1-5. TRBV21-1 is a recognized pseudogene. CDR3 length: 17 residues. CDR3 in DNA: TGTGCCAGCAGCCTGCGCGGGGCCGATAATAGCAATCAGCCCCAGCATTTT. Translating gives CASSLRGADNSNQPQHF.